These 10 T cell receptor beta chains were all obtained from the same sample, sequenced in a study of cytomegalovirus exposure and HLA in healthy donors. PCR employed 60 Vbeta and 13 Jbeta primers. Clones were read by immunoSEQ multiplex PCR, and TCRdb kept only the in-frame ones, dropping some. Here the sample spans about 99,000 clones, almost 80% being singletons. The sequenced sample was PBMCs. The origin of the receptors is a man aged 55 to 69 in good health and CMV-seropositive.

V usage is TRBV7-8 and J usage is TRBJ1-6; D remains ambiguous. Trimming removed 8 bases from V and 8 bases from J, with 19 bases in between. The CDR3 runs to 15 residues. Germline CDR1 and CDR2: SGHVS and FQNEAQ. The CDR3 sequence: CASFPGRRAHSPLHF. CDR3 DNA sequence: TGTGCCAGCTTCCCGGGTCGGAGAGCCCATTCACCCCTCCACTTT.

V usage is TRBV10-3 and J usage is TRBJ1-1; D might be TRBD1 (6 bases). The germline V gene encodes CDR1 ENHRY and CDR2 SYGVKD. This CDR3 region has 14 residues. The ends were cut back, 3 bases at V and 11 bases at J, with 19 bases in the middle. The chain's CDR3 is CAISDSGGAGLAFF. The CDR3 nucleotides read TGTGCCATCAGTGACTCGGGGGGCGCTGGCTTGGCTTTCTTT.

The gene calls are TRBV16 and TRBJ2-1; D gene unclear. In germline, CDR1 is KGHSY, CDR2 FQNENV. This CDR3 region has 13 residues. The V and J ends lost 5 bases and 6 bases respectively, with 11 bases between them. The CDR3 loop is CASSWSRGNEQFF. CDR3 DNA: TGTGCCAGCAGCTGGTCCAGAGGCAATGAGCAGTTCTTC.

The chain couples TRBV5-1 to TRBJ1-3; TRBD1 matches 8 bases. The CDR3 totals 16 residues. Looked up from germline, CDR1 is SGHRS and CDR2 is YFSETQ. Unmatched junction bases numbered 8, after V lost 2 bases and J lost 4 bases. The CDR3 protein is CASSFLSGGRGNTIYF. The CDR3, as DNA: TGCGCCAGCAGCTTTCTATCAGGGGGCAGGGGAAACACCATATATTTT.

This chain links TRBV30 with TRBJ2-2; a weak D match, TRBD1 (5 bases). This CDR3 is 12 amino acids long. The V and J ends lost 1 base and 7 bases respectively, with 7 bases between them. Germline CDR1 is GTSNPN and CDR2 is SVGIG (reference sequence). CDR3 protein: CAWSGGGGELFF. CDR3 DNA sequence: TGTGCCTGGAGTGGGGGCGGCGGGGAGCTGTTTTTT.

This clone was detected once. This chain uses TRBV19 with TRBJ2-5; TRBD2 matches at 14 bases. CDR1 is LNHDA, CDR2 SQIVND, per germline (reference sequence). This CDR3 comprises 18 residues. Trimming cost V 5 bases and J 5 bases; bases outside gene matches: 13. CDR3 amino acids: CASSLAGLAGAGGETQYF. CDR3 nucleotides: TGTGCCAGTAGTCTCGCGGGACTAGCGGGGGCCGGCGGGGAGACCCAGTACTTC.

The V and J genes are TRBV18 and TRBJ2-7; 8 bases are a match to TRBD2. The CDR3 loop spans 14 amino acids. Trimming took 3 bases from V and 4 from J; bases not matched to a gene: 5. Germline-derived CDR1 and CDR2 are KGHSH and LQKENI. In DNA form, the CDR3 reads TGTGCCAGCTCACCTCCCGGGGGGGGTTACGAGCAGTACTTC. It translates to CASSPPGGGYEQYF.

The V call is TRBV30, the J call TRBJ2-7; no clear D. The germline V gene encodes CDR1 GTSNPN and CDR2 SVGIG (reference sequence). The CDR3 runs to 13 residues. Trimming removed 1 base at V and 1 base at J, with 8 bases between. In DNA form, the CDR3 reads TGTGCCTGGAGTGGTGGCAAATCCTACGAGCAGTACTTC. Its protein product is CAWSGGKSYEQYF.

The chain employs TRBV29-1 and TRBJ2-6, with D possibly matching TRBD2 (6 bases). This CDR3 contains 18 residues. The ends were cut back, 0 bases at V and 2 bases at J, with 17 bases in the middle. In germline, CDR1 is SQVTM, CDR2 ANQGSEA. The CDR3, as DNA: TGCAGCGTTGAAGATCATGGGGACTCTTCCCCTGGGGCCAACGTCCTGACTTTC. Translating it yields CSVEDHGDSSPGANVLTF.

The chain links TRBV5-1 to TRBJ2-7; TRBD1 is a possible D gene (6 bases). CDR3 length: 19 amino acids. The V end was cut by 2 bases, the J end by 4 bases, with 28 bases between. The germline CDR1 and CDR2 sequences are SGHRS and YFSETQ. CDR3 nucleotide sequence: TGCGCCAGCAGCTTACAGGGCTTAGAAGTATTGTTCCTAATTTACGAGCAGTACTTC. Protein sequence: CASSLQGLEVLFLIYEQYF.